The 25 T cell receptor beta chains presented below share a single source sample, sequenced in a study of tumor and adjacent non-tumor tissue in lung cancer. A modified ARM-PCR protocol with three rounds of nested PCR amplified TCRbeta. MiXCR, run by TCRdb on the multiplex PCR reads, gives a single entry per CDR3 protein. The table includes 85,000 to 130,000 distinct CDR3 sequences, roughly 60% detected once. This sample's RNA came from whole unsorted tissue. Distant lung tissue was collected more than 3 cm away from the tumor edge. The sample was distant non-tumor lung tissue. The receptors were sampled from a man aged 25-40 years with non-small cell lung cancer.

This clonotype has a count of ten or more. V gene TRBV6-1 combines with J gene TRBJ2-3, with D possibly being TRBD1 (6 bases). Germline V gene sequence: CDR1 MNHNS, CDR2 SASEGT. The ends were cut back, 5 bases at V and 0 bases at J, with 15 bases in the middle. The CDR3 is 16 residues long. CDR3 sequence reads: CASSPTTQGSTDTQYF. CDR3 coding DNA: TGTGCCAGCAGTCCTACTACCCAGGGGAGCACAGATACGCAGTATTTT.

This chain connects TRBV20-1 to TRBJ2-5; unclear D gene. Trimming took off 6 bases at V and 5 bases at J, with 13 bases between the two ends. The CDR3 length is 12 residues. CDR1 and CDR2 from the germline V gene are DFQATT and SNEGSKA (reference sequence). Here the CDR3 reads CSADQPAETQYF. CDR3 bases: TGCAGTGCGGACCAGCCAGCGGAGACCCAGTACTTC.

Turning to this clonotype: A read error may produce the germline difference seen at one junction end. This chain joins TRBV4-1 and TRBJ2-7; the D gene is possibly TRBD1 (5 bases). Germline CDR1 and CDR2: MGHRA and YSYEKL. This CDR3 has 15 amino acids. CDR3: CASSQDPGLSYEQYF. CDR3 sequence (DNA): TGTGCCAGCAGCCAAGACCCAGGGCTATCCTACGAGCAGTACTTC.

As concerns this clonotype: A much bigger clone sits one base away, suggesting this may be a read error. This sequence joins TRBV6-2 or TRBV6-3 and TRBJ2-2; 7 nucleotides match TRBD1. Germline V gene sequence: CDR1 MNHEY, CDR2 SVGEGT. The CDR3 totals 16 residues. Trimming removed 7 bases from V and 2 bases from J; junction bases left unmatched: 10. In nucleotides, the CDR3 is TGTGCCAGCACCCTAACGGGACAGCTAAACACCGGGGAGCTGTTTTTT. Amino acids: CASTLTGQLNTGELFF.

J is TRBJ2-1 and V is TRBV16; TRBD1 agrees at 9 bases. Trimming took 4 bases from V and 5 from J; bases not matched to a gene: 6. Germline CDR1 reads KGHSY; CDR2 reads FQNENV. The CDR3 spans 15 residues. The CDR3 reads CASSLRTGDDNEQFF. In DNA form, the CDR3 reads TGTGCCAGCAGCCTAAGGACAGGGGATGACAATGAGCAGTTCTTC.

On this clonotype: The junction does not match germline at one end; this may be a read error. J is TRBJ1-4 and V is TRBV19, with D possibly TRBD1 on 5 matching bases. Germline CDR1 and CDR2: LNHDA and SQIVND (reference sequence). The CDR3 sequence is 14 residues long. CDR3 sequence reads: CARSEGRYGEKLFF. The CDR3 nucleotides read TGTGCCCGTAGTGAGGGGAGATATGGCGAAAAACTGTTTTTT.

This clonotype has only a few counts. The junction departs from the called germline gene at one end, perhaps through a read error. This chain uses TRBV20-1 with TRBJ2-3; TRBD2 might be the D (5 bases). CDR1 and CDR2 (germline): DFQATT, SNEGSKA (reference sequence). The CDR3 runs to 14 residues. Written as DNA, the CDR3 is TGCAGTGCGGTAGGCGGGCAAGTTCTAGATACGCAGTACTTT. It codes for CSAVGGQVLDTQYF.

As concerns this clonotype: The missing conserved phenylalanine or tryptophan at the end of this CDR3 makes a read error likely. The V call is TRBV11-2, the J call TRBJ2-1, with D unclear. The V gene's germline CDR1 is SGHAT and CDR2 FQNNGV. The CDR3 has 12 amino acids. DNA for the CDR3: TGTACCAGCAGCTTAGTAACGTATGAGCAGTTCTTA. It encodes CTSSLVTYEQFL.

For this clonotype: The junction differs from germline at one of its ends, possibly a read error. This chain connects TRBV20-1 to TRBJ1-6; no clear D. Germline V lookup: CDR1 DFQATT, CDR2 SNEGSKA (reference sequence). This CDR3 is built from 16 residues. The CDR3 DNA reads TGCAGTACTAGAGAGGTGCAGGTCCCGGAGGGATCACCCATCCACTTT. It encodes CSTREVQVPEGSPIHF.

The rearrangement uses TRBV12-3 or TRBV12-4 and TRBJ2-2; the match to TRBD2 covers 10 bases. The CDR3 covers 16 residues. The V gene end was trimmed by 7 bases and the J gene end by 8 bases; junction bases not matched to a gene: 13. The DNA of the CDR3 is TGTGCCAGCAATTTCGGGGCTAGCGGGGGCACAGGGGAGCTGTTTTTT. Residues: CASNFGASGGTGELFF.

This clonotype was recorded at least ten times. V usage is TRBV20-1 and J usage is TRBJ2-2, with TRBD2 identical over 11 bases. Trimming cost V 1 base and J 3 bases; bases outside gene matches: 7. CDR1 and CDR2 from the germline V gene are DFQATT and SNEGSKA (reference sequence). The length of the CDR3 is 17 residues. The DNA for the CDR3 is TGCAGTGCTAGAGCCGAGACTAGCGGGACTCACACCGGGGAGCTGTTTTTT. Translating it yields CSARAETSGTHTGELFF.

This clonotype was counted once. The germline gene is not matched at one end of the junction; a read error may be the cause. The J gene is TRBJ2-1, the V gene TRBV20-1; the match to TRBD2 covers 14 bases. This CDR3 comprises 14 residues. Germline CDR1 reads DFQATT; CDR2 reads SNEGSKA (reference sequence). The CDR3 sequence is CTPRLAGGLDEQSF. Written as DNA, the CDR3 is TGCACTCCGAGACTAGCGGGGGGGCTTGATGAGCAGTCCTTC.

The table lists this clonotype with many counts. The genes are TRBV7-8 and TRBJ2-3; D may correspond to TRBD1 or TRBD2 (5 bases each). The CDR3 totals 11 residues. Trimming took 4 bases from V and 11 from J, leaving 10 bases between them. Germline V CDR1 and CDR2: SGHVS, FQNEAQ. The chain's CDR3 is CASSSGPGQYF. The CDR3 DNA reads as TGTGCCAGCAGCTCGGGACCCGGGCAGTATTTT.

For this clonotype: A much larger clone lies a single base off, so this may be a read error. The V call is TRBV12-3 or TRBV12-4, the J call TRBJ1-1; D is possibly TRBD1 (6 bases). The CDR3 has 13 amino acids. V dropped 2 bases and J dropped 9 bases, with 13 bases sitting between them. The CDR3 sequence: CASSLPDRTQAFF. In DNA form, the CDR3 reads TGTGCCAGCAGTTTACCCGACAGGACGCAAGCTTTCTTT.

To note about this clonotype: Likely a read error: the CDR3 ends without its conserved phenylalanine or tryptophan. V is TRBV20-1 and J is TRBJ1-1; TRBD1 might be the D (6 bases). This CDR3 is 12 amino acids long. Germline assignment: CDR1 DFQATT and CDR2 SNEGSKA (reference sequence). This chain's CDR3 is CRARPDSTEAFS. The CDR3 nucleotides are TGCCGTGCCCGCCCGGACAGTACTGAAGCTTTCTCT.

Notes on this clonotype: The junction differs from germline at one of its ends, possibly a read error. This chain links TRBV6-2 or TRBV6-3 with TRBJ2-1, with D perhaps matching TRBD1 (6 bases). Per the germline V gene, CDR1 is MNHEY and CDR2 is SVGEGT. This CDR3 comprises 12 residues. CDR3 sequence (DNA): TGTACCAGCAGTTGGGAACAGGGCGAGCTGTTCTTC. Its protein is CTSSWEQGELFF.

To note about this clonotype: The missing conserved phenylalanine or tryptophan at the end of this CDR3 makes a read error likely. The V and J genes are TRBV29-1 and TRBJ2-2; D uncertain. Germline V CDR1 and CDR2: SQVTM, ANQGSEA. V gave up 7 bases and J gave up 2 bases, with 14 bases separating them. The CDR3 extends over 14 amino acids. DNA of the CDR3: TGCAGCGCCGCAGCGCAATCCAACACCGGGGAGCTGTTTTAT. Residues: CSAAAQSNTGELFY.

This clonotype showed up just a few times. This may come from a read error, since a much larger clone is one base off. The CDR3: CASSLGWNQPQYF. The CDR3 nucleotides are TGTGCCAGCAGTTTAGGGTGGAATCAGCCCCAGTATTTT. The V call is TRBV12-3 or TRBV12-4, the J call TRBJ1-5; no clear D gene. The J call may be incorrect, as the DNA end agrees better with TRBJ2-3. The CDR3 sequence is 13 residues long.

The CDR3 DNA reads TGTGCCAGCAGTCCTGGGACCAGCGGGAGGGAAAAGACCCAGTACTTC. This codes for CASSPGTSGREKTQYF. J is TRBJ2-5 and V is TRBV12-3 or TRBV12-4; 10 positions agree with TRBD2. Germline trimming cut 5 bases from V and 6 bases from J; bases unmatched to any gene: 12. The CDR3 loop spans 16 amino acids.

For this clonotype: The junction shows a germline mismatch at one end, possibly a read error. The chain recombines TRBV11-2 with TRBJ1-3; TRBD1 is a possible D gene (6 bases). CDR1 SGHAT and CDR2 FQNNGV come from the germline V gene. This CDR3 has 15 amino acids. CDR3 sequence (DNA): TGTGCCAGCAGCCTGTACAGGGACTCTGGAAACATCATATATTTT. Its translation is CASSLYRDSGNIIYF.

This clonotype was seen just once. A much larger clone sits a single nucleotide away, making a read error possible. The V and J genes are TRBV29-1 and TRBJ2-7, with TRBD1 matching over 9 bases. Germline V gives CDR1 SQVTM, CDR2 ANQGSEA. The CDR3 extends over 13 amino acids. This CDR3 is CSATRDRAYEHYF. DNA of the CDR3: TGCAGCGCGACCCGGGACAGGGCCTACGAGCACTACTTC.

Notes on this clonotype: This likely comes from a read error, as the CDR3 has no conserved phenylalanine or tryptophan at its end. The CDR3 loop is CASSFEVGTYNKQFL. DNA for the CDR3: TGTGCCAGCAGCTTCGAGGTAGGGACCTACAATAAGCAGTTCCTC. This chain joins TRBV11-3 and TRBJ2-1; D is tentatively TRBD1 or TRBD2 (5 bases each). The CDR3 is 15 residues long. Germline CDR1 and CDR2: SGHNT and YENEEA.

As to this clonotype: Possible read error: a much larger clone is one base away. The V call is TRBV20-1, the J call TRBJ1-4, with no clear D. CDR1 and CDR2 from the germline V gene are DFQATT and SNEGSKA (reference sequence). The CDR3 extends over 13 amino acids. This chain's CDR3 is CSVRGPLGEKLFF. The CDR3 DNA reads TGCAGTGTTAGAGGCCCCCTAGGGGAAAAACTGTTTTTT.

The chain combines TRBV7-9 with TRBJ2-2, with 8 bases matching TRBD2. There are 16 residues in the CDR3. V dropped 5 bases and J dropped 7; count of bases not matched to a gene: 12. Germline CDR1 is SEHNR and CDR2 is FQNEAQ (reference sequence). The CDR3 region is CASSPSSAGGHGELFF. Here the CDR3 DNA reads TGTGCCAGCAGCCCTTCATCGGCGGGGGGCCACGGGGAGCTGTTTTTT.

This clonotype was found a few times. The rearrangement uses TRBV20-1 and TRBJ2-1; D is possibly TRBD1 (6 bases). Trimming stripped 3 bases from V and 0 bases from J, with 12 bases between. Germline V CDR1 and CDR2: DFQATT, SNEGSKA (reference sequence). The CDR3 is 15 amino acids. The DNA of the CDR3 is TGCAGTGCTAGTGGGGGACAAAGCTCCTACAATGAGCAGTTCTTC. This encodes CSASGGQSSYNEQFF.